The rows below give T cell receptor beta chains drawn from one sample of a study of blood T cell repertoires in COVID-19. Measured with immunoSEQ multiplex PCR; TCRdb has only the in-frame clones, and not every one. The table has some 140,000 clones, around 73% seen once; the top ten hold 9.5% to 12%. The specimen sequenced was peripheral blood. The receptors here all came from a man in his 60s who had recovered from COVID-19. CDR3s include the opening cysteine and the closing phenylalanine or tryptophan. Fields, in order: D gene, V gene, clone size, J gene, CDR3 protein, CDR3 DNA. A D gene is named only where the DNA matches it firmly. The size field is filled for only some rows; it gives once, few, many or a size class.

-,TRBV2,once,TRBJ2-1,CASSENRNLEQFF,TGTGCCAGCAGTGAAAACAGAAACTTGGAGCAGTTCTTC
-,TRBV20-1,-,TRBJ1-2,CSVNSYGYTF,TGCAGTGTTAACTCATATGGCTACACCTTC
TRBD1,TRBV18,many,TRBJ1-3,CASSPGTAGNTIYF,TGTGCCAGCTCACCAGGGACAGCCGGAAACACCATATATTTT
TRBD1,TRBV2,-,TRBJ2-3,CASGGQASTDTQYF,TGTGCCAGCGGTGGACAGGCGAGCACAGATACGCAGTATTTT
-,TRBV28,-,TRBJ2-1,CASSLYGGLIHNEQFF,TGTGCCAGCAGTTTATACGGGGGGCTAATTCACAATGAGCAGTTCTTC
-,TRBV7-3,-,TRBJ1-1,CASSFIGSGDTEAFF,TGTGCCAGCAGCTTTATCGGCTCCGGGGACACTGAAGCTTTCTTT
TRBD1,TRBV19,-,TRBJ2-6,CASSIAGQGLYGANVLTF,TGTGCCAGTAGTATAGCCGGACAGGGACTCTATGGGGCCAACGTCCTGACTTTC
-,TRBV7-9,once,TRBJ2-3,CASSLAGGVNTQYF,TGTGCCAGCAGCTTAGCGGGAGGTGTGAATACGCAGTATTTT
TRBD2,TRBV18,-,TRBJ2-7,CASSPNPRGTYEQYF,TGTGCCAGCTCCCCGAACCCGCGGGGGACCTACGAGCAGTACTTC
TRBD2,TRBV7-9,-,TRBJ2-7,CASSPAGGFGYEQYF,TGTGCCAGCAGCCCGGCGGGGGGCTTCGGGTACGAGCAGTACTTC
-,TRBV5-1,-,TRBJ2-3,CASSWQDSHTDTQYF,TGCGCCAGCAGCTGGCAGGATTCACACACAGATACGCAGTATTTT
-,TRBV4-1,-,TRBJ2-7,CASSQDRIGIEGYEQYF,TGCGCCAGCAGCCAAGATAGGATTGGCATCGAGGGCTACGAGCAGTACTTC
TRBD2,TRBV4-2,few,TRBJ2-7,CASSPDPSGLSYEQYF,TGTGCCAGCAGCCCAGACCCTAGCGGACTATCCTACGAGCAGTACTTC
TRBD2,TRBV7-2,-,TRBJ2-7,CASSLVGGRAGEQYF,TGTGCCAGCAGCTTAGTCGGCGGGAGGGCCGGCGAGCAGTACTTC
-,TRBV25-1,-,TRBJ2-5,CASSEFDFQETQYF,TGTGCCAGCAGTGAATTTGACTTCCAAGAGACCCAGTACTTC
TRBD2,TRBV5-4,-,TRBJ2-3,CASSVGLGSTDTQYF,TGTGCCAGCAGCGTGGGACTAGGGAGCACAGATACGCAGTATTTT
TRBD1,TRBV6-5,once,TRBJ2-7,CASSPAPGQGDEQYF,TGTGCCAGCAGCCCCGCGCCGGGACAGGGGGACGAGCAGTACTTC
TRBD1,TRBV5-1,-,TRBJ2-7,CASSLGQGPSEQYF,TGCGCCAGCAGCTTGGGACAGGGACCTAGCGAGCAGTACTTC
TRBD1,TRBV29-1,-,TRBJ1-1,CSAQQGANTEAFF,TGCAGCGCCCAACAGGGGGCGAACACTGAAGCTTTCTTT
TRBD2,TRBV7-9,-,TRBJ2-2,CASSYLAGGPNTGELFF,TGTGCCAGCAGCTACCTAGCGGGGGGGCCGAACACCGGGGAGCTGTTTTTT
TRBD1,TRBV28,-,TRBJ1-6,CASSSGQGNSPLHF,TGTGCCAGCAGTTCCGGACAGGGGAATTCACCCCTCCACTTT
TRBD2,TRBV9,-,TRBJ2-1,CASSPPPSGSYNEQFF,TGTGCCAGCAGCCCTCCCCCTAGCGGGAGCTACAATGAGCAGTTCTTC
-,TRBV28,few,TRBJ1-5,CASNSFNQPQHF,TGTGCCAGCAACAGCTTCAATCAGCCCCAGCATTTT
-,TRBV4-3,-,TRBJ2-7,CASSQGPDRVAYEQYF,TGCGCCAGCAGCCAAGGACCCGACCGGGTGGCCTACGAGCAGTACTTC
-,TRBV28,-,TRBJ2-6,CASTLSGANVLTF,TGTGCCAGCACCCTCTCTGGGGCCAACGTCCTGACTTTC
-,TRBV6-2/TRBV6-3,-,TRBJ2-7,CASSYSSSRVWSYEQYF,TGTGCCAGCAGTTACTCGAGTAGCAGGGTGTGGTCCTACGAGCAGTACTTC
-,TRBV7-2,-,TRBJ1-3,CASSLVGGAGGNTIYF,TGTGCCAGCAGCTTAGTAGGGGGGGCTGGTGGAAACACCATATATTTT
TRBD1,TRBV19,-,TRBJ2-7,CASSIWGQGLYEQYF,TGTGCCAGTAGTATCTGGGGACAGGGCCTCTACGAGCAGTACTTC
-,TRBV7-3,-,TRBJ2-5,CASSGGGGQETQYF,TGTGCCAGCAGCGGAGGGGGCGGCCAAGAGACCCAGTACTTC
-,TRBV3-1/TRBV3-2,-,TRBJ1-6,CASSYLCNASPLHF,TGTGCCAGCAGCTACTTATGCAACGCGTCACCCCTCCACTTT
-,TRBV4-1,-,TRBJ1-6,CASSQDVAGLGSLHF,TGCGCCAGCAGCCAAGACGTGGCAGGTCTTGGGTCCCTCCACTTT
-,TRBV5-1,-,TRBJ1-6,CASSLEGHYSSPLHF,TGCGCCAGCAGCTTGGAGGGACACTATAGTTCACCCCTCCACTTT
-,TRBV28,few,TRBJ1-1,CASSLQGLNTEAFF,TGTGCCAGCAGTTTACAGGGCCTGAACACTGAAGCTTTCTTT
TRBD2,TRBV15,-,TRBJ2-1,CATSRDAGGFYNEQFF,TGTGCCACCAGCAGAGATGCGGGGGGTTTTTACAATGAGCAGTTCTTC
TRBD2,TRBV5-1,-,TRBJ2-1,CASSYGLAGGNEQFF,TGCGCCAGCAGCTACGGACTAGCGGGAGGGAATGAGCAGTTCTTC
-,TRBV9,-,TRBJ1-5,CASSLGSDQPQHF,TGTGCCAGCAGCCTAGGGAGCGATCAGCCCCAGCATTTT
TRBD1,TRBV6-5,-,TRBJ1-4,CASTPTGVNEKLFF,TGTGCCAGCACCCCTACAGGGGTCAATGAAAAACTGTTTTTT
-,TRBV7-9,once,TRBJ2-3,CASRVGGGGADTQYF,TGTGCCAGCAGGGTCGGGGGTGGAGGGGCAGATACGCAGTATTTT
-,TRBV18,few,TRBJ2-6,CASSPTGISGANVLTF,TGTGCCAGCTCACCAACAGGAATCTCTGGGGCCAACGTCCTGACTTTC
-,TRBV4-1,-,TRBJ1-5,CASSQDQGMPQHF,TGCGCCAGCAGCCAAGATCAGGGGATGCCCCAGCATTTT
-,TRBV7-3,-,TRBJ2-5,CASSPQGLQETQYF,TGTGCCAGCAGTCCACAGGGTCTACAAGAGACCCAGTACTTC
-,TRBV4-3,-,TRBJ2-7,CASSQDSGDEQYF,TGCGCCAGCAGCCAAGATTCAGGGGACGAGCAGTACTTC
TRBD1,TRBV7-9,few,TRBJ1-1,CASRPDRLVAEAFF,TGTGCCAGCAGGCCGGACAGGCTGGTCGCCGAAGCTTTCTTT
-,TRBV15,-,TRBJ1-2,CATSSDGIYGYTF,TGTGCCACCAGCAGTGATGGCATTTATGGCTACACCTTC
TRBD1,TRBV2,-,TRBJ1-5,CASSPGQGNQPQHF,TGTGCCAGCAGTCCGGGACAGGGGAATCAGCCCCAGCATTTT
-,TRBV21-1,once,TRBJ2-2,CASSAPWGGQGELFF,TGTGCCAGCAGCGCCCCGTGGGGAGGACAAGGGGAGCTGTTTTTT
-,TRBV2,-,TRBJ1-5,CASSVAGASNQPQHF,TGTGCCAGCAGTGTAGCAGGGGCCAGCAATCAGCCCCAGCATTTT
-,TRBV9,-,TRBJ2-7,CASSVVGDPSYEQYF,TGTGCCAGCAGCGTAGTGGGAGACCCCAGCTACGAGCAGTACTTC
TRBD2,TRBV10-3,-,TRBJ2-3,CAISDQLAEGTDTQYF,TGTGCCATCAGTGACCAACTAGCGGAGGGGACAGATACGCAGTATTTT
-,TRBV28,-,TRBJ1-5,CASTSLLGNQPQHF,TGTGCCAGCACGAGTCTGTTAGGCAATCAGCCCCAGCATTTT
-,TRBV5-1,-,TRBJ2-1,CASTRGGRDEQFF,TGCGCCAGCACTCGAGGGGGACGGGATGAGCAGTTCTTC
-,TRBV2,few,TRBJ1-2,CAGGSGHGYTF,TGTGCCGGGGGGTCAGGTCATGGCTACACCTTC
TRBD1,TRBV3-1/TRBV3-2,few,TRBJ1-3,CASSRGQGAGNTIYF,TGTGCCAGCAGCCGGGGACAGGGTGCTGGAAACACCATATATTTT
-,TRBV24-1,once,TRBJ2-3,CASGGRGTDTQYF,TGTGCCTCCGGAGGCCGGGGCACAGATACGCAGTATTTT
TRBD2,TRBV20-1,-,TRBJ2-7,CSASSGMGGAEQYF,TGCAGTGCTAGTAGCGGGATGGGTGGGGCCGAGCAGTACTTC
TRBD2,TRBV7-9,-,TRBJ2-2,CASSNPLAGGPPDGELFF,TGTGCCAGCAGCAACCCTCTAGCGGGAGGGCCTCCGGACGGGGAGCTGTTTTTT
-,TRBV12-3/TRBV12-4,-,TRBJ2-2,CASSPSNTGELFF,TGTGCCAGCAGTCCCTCGAACACCGGGGAGCTGTTTTTT